The present T cell receptor (beta chain) was sequenced within a study of OX40 agonist ivuxolimab in advanced cancers. Some clones are missing from TCRdb's copy, which holds only in-frame ones; the method was immunoSEQ multiplex PCR. The table has about 97,000 clones, roughly nine tenths seen once; the top ten hold approximately 5.7%. CDR1 is MGHRA and CDR2 is YSYEKL in the germline V gene. This CDR3 region has 17 residues. Trimming at V came to 0 bases and at J to 4 bases, leaving 9 bases not matched to a gene. The sequence was collected from an adult with an advanced solid tumor such as melanoma, head and neck, liver or kidney cancer. The material sequenced was CD4+ or CD8+ T cells sorted from blood, taken in a trial of the OX40 agonist ivuxolimab. The chain combines TRBV4-1 with TRBJ2-5; TRBD2 matches 9 bases. CDR3 residues: CASSQDRREGRSETQYF. CDR3 bases: TGCGCCAGCAGCCAAGATCGGCGGGAGGGCCGGTCAGAGACCCAGTACTTC.